This TCR beta chain was retrieved from a study of T cell repertoires in cytomegalovirus infection. From the reads, TCRdb called clonotypes with MiXCR, one entry per CDR3 protein. The data hold some 940,000 distinct CDR3 sequences, with roughly 30% observed a single time. This clonotype was found many times. Its antigen is still unknown. The sequence was obtained from a human donor in good health (CMV status not recorded). Some clones in this sample may be carry-over from other donors' samples. Sequenced here: cultured CD8+ T cells from PBMCs, sampled from culture after CMV antigen stimulation.

The CDR3 region is CASRVGYNEQFF. Written as DNA, the CDR3 is TGTGCCAGCAGAGTAGGCTACAATGAGCAGTTCTTC. The chain joins TRBV6-1 to TRBJ2-1; D remains ambiguous. V gave up 6 bases and J gave up 3 bases, with 6 bases separating them. Germline V gene data show CDR1 as MNHNS and CDR2 as SASEGT. The CDR3 covers 12 residues.